The source of this TCR beta chain is a study of CD8 T cells in Susac syndrome. The overall study: Patients with Susac syndrome were therapy-naive, on corticosteroids, or on intravenous immunoglobulin alone at the time that blood was drawn.

Trimming at V came to 7 bases and at J to 10 bases, leaving 8 bases not matched to a gene. Germline CDR1 reads SGDLS; CDR2 reads YYNGEE. The CDR3 is made up of 11 amino acids. The Susac syndrome patients fit the recently defined diagnostic criteria for definite or probable disease. After extraction with the RNeasy kit, roughly 0.45 to 1 ug of the RNA was reverse transcribed using random hexamers. TCRdb reprocessed the immunoSEQ multiplex PCR reads with MiXCR, giving one entry per CDR3 protein. The table lists some 180,000 distinct CDR3 sequences, 91% of them singletons, with around 0.085% in the top ten.

The chain couples TRBV9 to TRBJ2-7; TRBD1 agrees at 7 bases. Sequenced sample: CD4+ T cells from PBMCs. The origin of this receptor is a human donor with Susac syndrome. CDR3 protein: CASGDSRVQYF. DNA of the CDR3: TGTGCCAGCGGGGACAGTCGGGTCCAGTACTTC.